Each of the 24 T cell receptor beta chains below was sequenced from the same sample in a study of T and B cells in COVID-19 patients. From blood, about 240-550 ng of genomic DNA served as TRB template. TRB rearrangements were amplified by multiplex PCR with BIOMED2 TRB-A/B primers. TCRdb re-derived calls from the multiplex PCR reads in MiXCR, one entry per CDR3 protein. The sample yields about 3,300 distinct CDR3 sequences, 28% seen once. The sequenced material came from blood. The receptors shown here come from a human donor with active COVID-19. The donor label of this sample is uncertain.

The rearrangement uses TRBV27 and TRBJ2-3, with D maybe TRBD1 (5 bases). From germline, CDR1 is MNHEY and CDR2 SMNVEV (reference sequence). CDR3 size: 16 residues. V shed 6 bases and J shed 4 bases, with 20 bases lying between them. CDR3 sequence reads: CASSPSSDTNADTQYF. The CDR3 bases are TGTGCCAGCAGCCCCAGCTCGGACACAAACGCAGATACGCAGTATTTT.

The V and J genes are TRBV10-1 and TRBJ2-7, with D tentatively TRBD1 or TRBD2 (5 bases each). The ends were cut back, 3 bases at V and 4 bases at J, with 16 bases in the middle. Germline loops: CDR1 WNHNN, CDR2 SYGVQD (reference sequence). The CDR3 has 15 amino acids. The CDR3 DNA is TGCGCCAGCAGTGACAGGGTTGGGGGAACATACGAGCAGTACTTC. The encoded protein is CASSDRVGGTYEQYF.

This clonotype was observed a handful of times. V gene TRBV5-4 combines with J gene TRBJ1-1, with TRBD1 as a possible D gene (5 bases). CDR3 size: 15 residues. V gave up 2 bases and J gave up 0 bases, with 11 bases separating them. The V gene's germline CDR1 is SGHNT and CDR2 YYREEE (reference sequence). DNA of the CDR3: TGTGCCAGCAGCTTAGCCGGGACCATGAACACTGAAGCTTTCTTT. As protein: CASSLAGTMNTEAFF. Variable domain in full (rest from reference TRBV5-4 and TRBJ1-1): ETGVTQSPTHLIKTRGQQVTLRCSSQSGHNTVSWYQQALGQGPQFIFQYYREEENGRGNFPPRFSGLQFPNYSSELNVNALELDDSALYLCASSLAGTMNTEAFFGQGTRLTVV.

The chain carries TRBV14 and TRBJ1-1, with a tentative D call TRBD1 (5 bases). CDR1 and CDR2 from the germline V gene are SGHDN and FVKESK. V was trimmed by 3 bases and J by 10 bases, leaving 15 bases between them. The CDR3 is made up of 13 amino acids. CDR3: CASSHLGRGLAFF. In nucleotides, the CDR3 is TGTGCCAGCAGCCACTTGGGGAGGGGCTTAGCTTTCTTT.

In its sample, this clonotype ranks as medium-sized. This chain uses TRBV27 with TRBJ2-7, with D possibly TRBD2 on 6 matching bases. V was cut by 0 bases and J by 1 base, with 10 bases left in between. There are 15 residues in the CDR3. Germline-derived CDR1 and CDR2 are MNHEY and SMNVEV (reference sequence). This chain's CDR3 is CASSLSGGASYEQYF. The CDR3 DNA is TGTGCCAGCAGTTTATCGGGCGGGGCGTCCTACGAGCAGTACTTC.

This clonotype came up a few times. J is TRBJ1-2 and V is TRBV6-1; D gene unclear. This CDR3 has 13 amino acids. Between the trimmed V and J ends, which lost 2 bases and 4 bases, there was a span of 8 bases. Germline V CDR1 and CDR2: MNHNS, SASEGT. CDR3 DNA sequence: TGTGCCAGCAGTGAACCGGAGTCCTATGGCTACACCTTC. It encodes CASSEPESYGYTF.

This clonotype is medium-sized within its sample. The V and J genes are TRBV19 and TRBJ2-2; D uncertain. V was cut by 3 bases and J by 1 base, with 6 bases left in between. Germline V gives CDR1 LNHDA, CDR2 SQIVND (reference sequence). CDR3 length: 14 amino acids. This chain's CDR3 is CASSISVNTGELFF. Written as DNA, the CDR3 is TGTGCCAGTAGTATCTCCGTGAACACCGGGGAGCTGTTTTTT.

The rearrangement links TRBV20-1 to TRBJ1-1, with D possibly matching TRBD1 (5 bases). CDR1 DFQATT and CDR2 SNEGSKA come from the germline V gene (reference sequence). The ends were cut back, 2 bases at V and 3 bases at J, with 10 bases in the middle. This CDR3 has 13 residues. DNA of the CDR3: TGCAGTGCTAGAACCGGGGGGGACACTGAAGCTTTCTTT. It codes for CSARTGGDTEAFF.

This chain connects TRBV9 to TRBJ1-3; D possibly corresponds to TRBD1 (6 bases). Germline-derived CDR1 and CDR2 are SGDLS and YYNGEE. Between the trimmed V and J ends, which lost 6 bases and 7 bases, there was a span of 14 bases. The CDR3 is 13 residues long. CDR3 sequence reads: CASNRGLDNTIYF. The CDR3 DNA is TGTGCCAGCAATCGGGGGCTTGATAACACCATATATTTT.

V is TRBV6-1 and J is TRBJ1-5, with TRBD1 as a possible D gene (6 bases). Germline assignment: CDR1 MNHNS and CDR2 SASEGT. This CDR3 is built from 14 residues. V was cut by 1 base and J by 4 bases, with 8 bases left in between. The CDR3 spells CASSEGTDNQPQHF. CDR3 coding DNA: TGTGCCAGCAGTGAAGGGACAGATAATCAGCCCCAGCATTTT.

This clonotype was seen a few times. The chain employs TRBV25-1 and TRBJ2-1, with 9 bases that match TRBD1. After removal of 4 bases from V and 10 bases from J, the junction contained 11 bases not matched to a gene. Per germline, CDR1 MGHDK and CDR2 SYGVNS. The length of the CDR3 is 15 residues. The CDR3 nucleotides are TGTGCCAGCAGTGCCCCTTTGGGACAGGGAGAAGAGCAGTTCTTC. Its translation is CASSAPLGQGEEQFF.

This clonotype turned up a few times. This chain links TRBV20-1 with TRBJ1-5, with D perhaps TRBD1 (6 bases). Germline V gene lookup returns CDR1 DFQATT and CDR2 SNEGSKA (reference sequence). Trimming pared 4 bases from V and 5 bases from J, leaving 12 bases between. The CDR3 has 13 amino acids. The CDR3 loop is CSATGQFHQPQHF. CDR3 bases: TGCAGTGCTACCGGACAGTTTCATCAGCCCCAGCATTTT.

Points on this clonotype: Germline is not matched at one junction end, which may reflect a read error. The chain joins TRBV5-6 to TRBJ1-5, with D possibly matching TRBD1 (6 bases). CDR1 is SGHDT, CDR2 YYEEEE, per germline. This CDR3 comprises 15 residues. The CDR3 DNA sequence: TGCGCCAGCAGCCTGGAGGGGGGGCGCGGGCAGCCCCAGCATTTT. As protein: CASSLEGGRGQPQHF.

The chain links TRBV27 to TRBJ1-2; D may be TRBD1 (5 bases). The V end was cut by 10 bases, the J end by 3 bases, with 12 bases between. The CDR3 runs to 12 residues. The germline V gene encodes CDR1 MNHEY and CDR2 SMNVEV (reference sequence). CDR3 sequence reads: CATKGDDYGYTF. As DNA, the CDR3 is TGTGCCACTAAAGGGGATGACTATGGCTACACCTTC.

By share, this clonotype counts as medium-sized. The chain employs TRBV19 and TRBJ2-3, with D tentatively TRBD1 or TRBD2 (5 bases each). Trimming removed 5 bases at V and 3 bases at J, with 12 bases between. Germline loops: CDR1 LNHDA, CDR2 SQIVND (reference sequence). This CDR3 is built from 14 residues. The CDR3 DNA sequence: TGTGCCAGTAGTGTCGGGACGGAGACAGATACGCAGTATTTT. Translating gives CASSVGTETDTQYF.

This clonotype was counted a few times. The chain is built from TRBV6-5 and TRBJ2-1; 9 bases line up with TRBD1. The trim removed 6 bases at V and 9 bases at J, leaving 9 bases unmatched. Germline CDR1 reads MNHEY; CDR2 reads SVGAGI. The CDR3 extends over 14 amino acids. Here the CDR3 reads CASRRDRAPGEQFF. The CDR3 DNA reads as TGTGCCAGCAGAAGGGACAGGGCTCCTGGTGAGCAGTTCTTC.

The rearrangement joins TRBV20-1 to TRBJ2-7; no reliable D call. V was clipped by 6 bases and J by 3 bases, with 12 bases between them. The V gene's germline CDR1 is DFQATT and CDR2 SNEGSKA (reference sequence). The CDR3 is 12 residues long. In DNA form, the CDR3 reads TGCAGTGCCCTCGGAACCTACTACGAGCAGTACTTC. Its protein is CSALGTYYEQYF.

The chain combines TRBV27 with TRBJ1-5; D remains unclear. Trimming took 2 bases from V and 4 from J, leaving 9 bases between them. Germline values: CDR1 MNHEY, CDR2 SMNVEV (reference sequence). The length of the CDR3 is 14 residues. This CDR3 reads CASSLMWGNQPQHF. DNA of the CDR3: TGTGCCAGCAGTTTAATGTGGGGAAATCAGCCCCAGCATTTT.

This clonotype was seen just once. The chain employs TRBV7-9 and TRBJ1-1; D not resolved. This CDR3 has 14 amino acids. Trimming took 4 bases from V and 0 from J, leaving 9 bases between them. Germline V lookup: CDR1 SEHNR, CDR2 FQNEAQ (reference sequence). In nucleotides, the CDR3 is TGTGCCAGCAGCTCCCCCCCACTGAACACTGAAGCTTTCTTT. Translating gives CASSSPPLNTEAFF.

This clonotype was observed a handful of times. The V and J genes are TRBV27 and TRBJ1-1, with D uncertain. The germline CDR1 and CDR2 sequences are MNHEY and SMNVEV (reference sequence). CDR3 size: 14 residues. V gave up 6 bases and J gave up 0 bases, with 11 bases separating them. Written as DNA, the CDR3 is TGTGCCAGCAGCCTTACTAGCCTGAACACTGAAGCTTTCTTT. Translated, it gives CASSLTSLNTEAFF.

This chain links TRBV10-3 with TRBJ2-1; 9 nucleotides line up with TRBD1. Trimming took 2 bases from V and 6 from J; bases not matched to a gene: 8. Germline lookup yields CDR1 ENHRY and CDR2 SYGVKD. The CDR3 runs 16 residues. The CDR3 bases are TGTGCCATCAGTGAGGGTCGGACAGGGGTAAGCAATGAGCAGTTCTTC. It encodes CAISEGRTGVSNEQFF.

By sample fraction, this clonotype is medium-sized. This rearrangement joins TRBV18 to TRBJ2-7, with D unclear. The V gene's germline CDR1 is KGHSH and CDR2 LQKENI. This CDR3 is built from 13 residues. Trimming pared 3 bases from V and 6 bases from J, leaving 12 bases between. The CDR3 bases are TGTGCCAGCTCACCTGAGAGCACCCTCGAGCAGTACTTC. Protein sequence: CASSPESTLEQYF.

This clonotype occurred a few times. The chain links TRBV13 to TRBJ2-7; TRBD1 aligns across 9 bases. The CDR3 covers 15 residues. V lost 1 base to trimming and J lost 6 bases; unmatched junction nucleotides: 7. CDR1 and CDR2 from the germline V gene are PRHDT and FYEKMQ (reference sequence). In DNA form, the CDR3 reads TGTGCCAGCAGCTTAGAGGGACAGGGACCTATCGAGCAGTACTTC. This translates into CASSLEGQGPIEQYF.

Relative to its sample, this clonotype is medium-sized. The chain recombines TRBV19 with TRBJ2-3; 13 bases fit TRBD2. In germline, CDR1 is LNHDA, CDR2 SQIVND (reference sequence). Trimming cost V 5 bases and J 4 bases; bases outside gene matches: 18. This CDR3 region has 20 residues. The CDR3, as DNA: TGTGCCAGTAGTCGCCGAGGGGGGGGACTAGCGGGGAGACTCGCAGATACGCAGTATTTT. This encodes CASSRRGGGLAGRLADTQYF.